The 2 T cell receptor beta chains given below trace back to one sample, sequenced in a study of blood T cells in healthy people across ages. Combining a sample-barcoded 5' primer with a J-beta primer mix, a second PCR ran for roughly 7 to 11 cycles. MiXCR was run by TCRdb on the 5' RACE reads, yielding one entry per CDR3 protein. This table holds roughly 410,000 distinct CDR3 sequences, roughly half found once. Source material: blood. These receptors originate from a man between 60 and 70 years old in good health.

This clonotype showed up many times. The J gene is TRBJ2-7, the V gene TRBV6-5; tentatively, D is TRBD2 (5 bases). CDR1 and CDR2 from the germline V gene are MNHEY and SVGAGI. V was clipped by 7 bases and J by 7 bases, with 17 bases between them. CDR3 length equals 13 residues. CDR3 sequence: CASTNRGSVEQYF. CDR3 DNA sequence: TGTGCCAGCACGAACAGAGGGTCGGTGGAGCAGTACTTC.

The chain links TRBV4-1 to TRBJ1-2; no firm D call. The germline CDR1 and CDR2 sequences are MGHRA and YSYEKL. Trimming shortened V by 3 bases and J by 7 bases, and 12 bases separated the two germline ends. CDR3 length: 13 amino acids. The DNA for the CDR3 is TGCGCCAGCAGCCACCTCCGACGGCCTGGCTACACCTTC. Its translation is CASSHLRRPGYTF.